This T cell receptor beta chain stems from a study of cytomegalovirus exposure and HLA in healthy donors (dated by TCRdb to the late 2010s). Background for the entire study: According to an earlier analysis of 550 to 700 of the donors, 150 million to 200 million T cells yielded over 100 million unique TCR beta sequences and roughly 280 Gb of sequence data. Among several hundred genotyped donors of the cohort, an average of roughly 230,000 unique TCR beta nucleotide sequences was sequenced per donor, of which about 19% were non-productive. In an earlier analysis of around 540 of the donors, high-throughput TCR beta sequencing was used to judge whether each TCR beta V gene segment behaved as functional or pseudogenic. Typing coverage differed by locus: A, B, C, DRB1 and DQB1 were typed in about 629-640 donors, DQA1 in around 500, DPA1 in some 570, and DPB1 in just under 490. The aim of the study was to test whether cataloging public T cell receptors could identify signatures of past pathogen exposure. All discovery cohort repertoires had been generated on a single sequencing platform. The genetic ancestry cluster associated with self-reported Caucasian donors included over 80% of the approximately 430 genotyped donors. An early release that covered some 630 HLA-typed donors contained about 290 gigabases of sequencing data and 80 million or so unique TCR sequences. The study used immunosequencing to profile the T cell repertoires of approximately 630 subjects and linked those repertoires to cytomegalovirus serostatus. Because of strong linkage in the cohort, roughly 5 DR-DQ haplotypes were treated as single units for association and clustering. High-throughput TCR immunosequencing, statistical association of individual TCRs with disease status, and machine learning were combined to predict cytomegalovirus infection status. Rather than drawing on any new phenotypic data, the later analysis identified candidate immune exposures from TCR beta sequences and the way those sequences occurred across donors. Along with the approximately 650-subject first cohort, a separate validation cohort of roughly 110 different subjects was used. A later genetic analysis used genome-wide SNP genotypes for about 65% of the 666 donors, treating that subset as a discovery cohort. Donor age, sex, ethnicity and CMV serostatus were collected together with the repertoire data. A later analysis re-analyzed previously published TCR beta repertoires from approximately 700 donors and added high-resolution HLA genotyping to study TCR occurrence patterns. HLA typing included class I and class II loci at four-digit resolution.

The paper's findings and limits, for the study overall: It was suggested by the authors that the approach could potentially be generalized to other disease states and immunological phenotypes. Several of the top co-occurrence clusters appeared to be linked to parvovirus B19, influenza, CMV and Epstein-Barr virus, according to a later analysis. Most TCR sequences were seen in very few donors, while some public TCRs were found in many individuals. CMV serostatus was the only immune exposure information available for the cohort. Because counts were too low, approximately 15 rarely observed V segments, including chromosome 9 orphons, were excluded from the earlier analysis of around 640 of the donors. According to a later genetic analysis, donors in an Asian-associated ancestry cluster had fewer N-insertions in productive TCRs than the roughly 660-donor mean. In both the original and validation cohorts, the classifier was reported to diagnose cytomegalovirus status with high specificity and sensitivity. The presence/absence analyses assumed that sequencing depth was roughly uniform across donors, and that assumption may not be true. In the study, some 180 TCR beta chains were listed as associated with cytomegalovirus. HLA typing was unavailable for some donors at each locus, so association tests used only the typed subset. An earlier analysis of 587 of the donors showed that most TCR beta V segments appeared in productive rearrangements either about 90% or about 30% of the time, which broadly matched IMGT annotations. Correlated functional status among segregating V segments might be attributable to linkage disequilibrium, but an unknown experimental factor could not be ruled out. A further reported finding was that TCR beta sequences accurately predicted the HLA-A and HLA-B alleles for most subjects in the first cohort. In a later analysis, HLA-associated TCR beta chains showed more clonal expansion and lower generation probabilities than non-associated chains that were equally common. Only TCR beta chains were sequenced in this cohort, and the absence of alpha or paired-chain data limited detectable features. A cluster of highly shared sequence variants was judged likely to be a technical artifact of the sequencing pipeline. In a later analysis, TCR association rates were found to vary across HLA loci, with the most associated TCRs seen for DRB1 alleles and the fewest for HLA-C alleles. An association between a missense DCLRE1C variant and V-gene and J-gene trimming of TCR beta chains was found in a later genetic analysis and replicated in an independent cohort. When HLA alleles, especially DR and DQ, strongly co-occurred, TCR associations were difficult to assign to individual alleles. In vitro tests confirmed that a few of the cytomegalovirus-associated TCR beta chains recognize cytomegalovirus antigens. According to a later analysis, most CMV-associated TCR beta chains appeared to be HLA-restricted, and the HLA associations seemed to be driven largely by CMV exposure. At a false discovery rate of 0.05, a later analysis linked 16,000 or so TCR beta sequences to specific HLA alleles. Some IMGT-functional V segments, including TRBV6-2 and TRBV6-3, could not be distinguished by the 87-base-pair reads and were therefore excluded.

Library method: the immunoSEQ multiplex PCR assay. A mixture of 60 forward primers for TCR Vbeta segments and 13 reverse primers for TCR Jbeta segments was used in the multiplex PCR. A multiplex PCR assay on genomic DNA amplified the CDR3 region of rearranged TCR beta genes. The amplified TCR beta libraries were sequenced on the Illumina HiSeq System as 87-base-pair reads. As for the authors' bioinformatics: A later analysis counted 65 million to 90 million unique TCR beta chains across the 650 to 800 repertoires, and some 11 million of these chains were shared by at least two donors. A nearest-neighbor algorithm error-corrected the raw reads and collapsed the reads into unique sequences, merging closely related sequences to remove PCR and sequencing errors. To assign V, D and J gene segments, CDR3 sequences were aligned to IMGT reference sequences. For a sequence to be retained, a match of at least six nucleotides was required to both a V gene segment and a J gene segment. A rearrangement counted as productive if the CDR3 had no stop codons and remained in frame with V and J, and every other rearrangement counted as non-productive. Following IMGT convention, CDR3 was defined as the stretch from the second conserved V-encoded cysteine to the conserved J-encoded phenylalanine. The earlier analysis of 587 of the donors excluded sequences that lacked an unambiguous match to a single V gene segment. An earlier analysis of some 500 of the donors classified V segments as functional when productive rearrangements were above 56.7% and as segregating when the standard deviation between donors was above 5%. A statistical classification framework was built to diagnose cytomegalovirus status from the catalog of TCR beta chain sequences. In a later analysis, V and J genes were assigned by comparing TCR nucleotide sequences against IMGT/GENE-DB human TR gene sequences. In a later analysis, CDR3 sequences and most-parsimonious VDJ recombination scenarios were assigned using the TCRdist pipeline. In a later analysis, each TCR beta chain was defined by its CDR3 amino acid sequence together with its V-gene family, and reads without a unique V-gene family were excluded. To address suspected cross-contamination and a sequencing artifact, a later analysis removed around 590 highly shared, low-generation-probability nucleotide sequences. In a later analysis, a clonal expansion index was calculated for each public chain from normalized within-repertoire ranks of inferred template counts. Generation probabilities in a later analysis came from a VDJ recombination model fitted to out-of-frame rearrangements, and those results were checked against IGoR. In a later analysis, TCR-TCR, TCR-HLA and TCR-CMV co-occurrence was scored with hypergeometric tests, and a repertoire-size bias correction was applied to TCR pairs. A later analysis estimated false discovery rates by permuting HLA or CMV assignments 20 times. In a later analysis, co-occurring TCRs were grouped with DBSCAN, and TCRdist sequence similarity was added when clustering was performed within HLA-allele-positive subsets. Co-occurrence clustering excluded repertoires with fewer than 30,000 or more than 120,000 public chains, plus five with anomalous nucleotide sharing. TCRdb took over this immuneACCESS table, retaining in-frame rearrangements with V and J assigned. Such tables are incomplete; in checked studies, under half of the missing clones stem from an unresolved V gene, and the remainder is unexplained. That table is the source of V, J and clone size, and D and trimming were worked out from the DNA. This sample holds approximately 120,000 clones; roughly 82% were observed only once. Around 13% of the sample lies in the top ten.

Trimming removed 9 bases from V and 5 bases from J, leaving 16 bases between the germline ends. The germline V gene yields MDHEN for CDR1 and SYDVKM for CDR2. CDR3 length: 13 amino acids, cysteine to phenylalanine. Only CDR3 DNA is held: 39 bases, read in frame from base 1. Concerning this clone: Its antigen specificity is not known. The input lacks base qualities; no much larger clone sits a single base away.

The cohort consisted of more than 650 healthy bone marrow donors. At the time of sampling, every cohort member was nominally healthy, though immune exposures that went unrecorded were likely present. The donor was CMV seropositive and was included in the group of 250 to 350 seropositive cohort members. A peripheral blood sample was provided by each donor, and peripheral blood mononuclear cells were used for TCR beta sequencing. Genomic DNA was extracted from the blood cell samples with the Qiagen DNeasy Blood Extraction Kit. The receptor was derived from a middle-aged woman in good health and CMV-seropositive. Material: PBMCs. The chain uses TRBV28 and TRBJ1-1, with the D gene call left open. The DNA sequence reads TGTGCCAGTTTCCCCCCCGAGAGAACTGAAGCTTTCTTT. Its protein reads: CASFPPERTEAFF.